The 9 T cell receptor beta chains in this list originate from one sample, sequenced in a study of tumor and adjacent non-tumor tissue in lung cancer. Three rounds of nested PCR, following a modified ARM-PCR protocol, produced the TCRbeta library. TCRdb re-called the multiplex PCR reads with MiXCR, one entry per CDR3 protein. The sample has around 60,000 distinct CDR3 sequences, roughly two thirds seen once; the top ten hold roughly a third. This sample's RNA came from whole unsorted tissue. More than 3 cm separated this lung sample from the edge of the tumor. What was sequenced was distant non-tumor lung tissue. Source of these receptors: a man aged 65 to 79 with non-small cell lung cancer.

Of note for this clonotype: A junction end diverges from the germline sequence, so it may reflect a read error. The chain combines TRBV11-2 with TRBJ2-5; 10 bases are shared with TRBD1. The CDR3 is 15 amino acids. CDR1 is SGHAT and CDR2 is FQNNGV in the germline V gene. CDR3 sequence reads: CASSLGQGLQGTQYF. CDR3 DNA sequence: TGTGCCAGCAGCCTGGGACAGGGGTTACAAGGGACCCAGTACTTC.

Comment on this clonotype: The CDR3 end shows no conserved phenylalanine or tryptophan, and so a read error is likely. The chain couples TRBV5-4 to TRBJ2-7; 7 bases align to TRBD1. The CDR3 length is 13 residues. Germline V gene data show CDR1 as SGHNT and CDR2 as YYREEE (reference sequence). V lost 6 bases and J lost 3; bases outside the gene matches: 6. CDR3 amino acids: CASNITGVYEQYL. DNA of the CDR3: TGTGCCAGCAACATTACAGGGGTCTACGAGCAGTACTTA.

Turning to this clonotype: A much larger clone sits a single nucleotide away, making a read error possible. This chain connects TRBV2 to TRBJ2-1, with 8 bases aligning to TRBD2. The germline gives CDR1 SNHLY, CDR2 FYNNEI. CDR3 length: 12 amino acids. The CDR3 sequence is CVTVLAGNEQFF. CDR3 coding DNA: TGTGTCACTGTGCTAGCGGGCAATGAGCAGTTCTTC.

The sample holds many counts of this clonotype. This chain joins TRBV6-6 and TRBJ1-2; maybe TRBD1 (6 bases). The CDR3 extends over 11 amino acids. Trimming shortened V by 7 bases and J by 3 bases, and 6 bases separated the two germline ends. Per the germline V gene, CDR1 is MNHNY and CDR2 is SVGAGI (reference sequence). The CDR3: CASNRDYGYTF. The CDR3, as DNA: TGTGCCAGCAACAGGGACTATGGCTACACCTTC.

The table lists this clonotype with a few counts. A single base separates this from a much larger clone, so it may be a read error. This rearrangement joins TRBV10-2 to TRBJ2-7, with TRBD2 as a possible D gene (6 bases). CDR3 length: 12 amino acids. In germline, CDR1 is WSHSY, CDR2 SAAADI. CDR3 region: CASRRDSYEQHF. CDR3 DNA: TGCGCCAGCCGCCGGGACTCCTACGAGCAGCACTTC.

The chain links TRBV20-1 to TRBJ2-5; TRBD2 is a possible D gene (6 bases). V lost 4 bases, J lost 1 base, and 10 bases lay in between. In germline, CDR1 is DFQATT, CDR2 SNEGSKA (reference sequence). The CDR3 contains 13 residues. CDR3 coding DNA: TGCAGTGCTATGGGGCGGGGCCAAGAGACCCAGTACTTC. It codes for CSAMGRGQETQYF.

This clonotype was counted at least ten times. This chain connects TRBV29-1 to TRBJ2-7, with D possibly called TRBD1 or TRBD2 (5 bases each). V lost 4 bases and J 3 bases, leaving 16 bases between the germline ends. This CDR3 spans 14 amino acids. Per germline, CDR1 SQVTM and CDR2 ANQGSEA. This chain's CDR3 is CSVVGASGIYEQYF. The DNA for the CDR3 is TGCAGCGTTGTCGGGGCGTCGGGAATCTACGAGCAGTACTTC.

In its sample, this clonotype was seen a few times. The CDR3 is CAWSVLAGTQYF. In DNA, the CDR3 is TGTGCCTGGAGTGTACTAGCCGGTACGCAGTATTTT. This chain connects TRBV30 to TRBJ2-3; D possibly corresponds to TRBD2 (6 bases). The CDR3 extends over 12 amino acids. Looked up from germline, CDR1 is GTSNPN and CDR2 is SVGIG (reference sequence). V lost 0 bases, J lost 8 bases, and 9 bases lay in between.

On this clonotype: A read error may explain this, as a much larger clone is one base away. The V gene is TRBV20-1, the J gene TRBJ1-2; 8 bases match TRBD1. Germline lookup yields CDR1 DFQATT and CDR2 SNEGSKA (reference sequence). Trimming at V came to 5 bases and at J to 4 bases, leaving 6 bases not matched to a gene. This CDR3 is 13 amino acids long. DNA of the CDR3: TGCAGTGCTGGAGCAGGGACAGGCTATGGCTACACCTTC. It yields the protein CSAGAGTGYGYTF.